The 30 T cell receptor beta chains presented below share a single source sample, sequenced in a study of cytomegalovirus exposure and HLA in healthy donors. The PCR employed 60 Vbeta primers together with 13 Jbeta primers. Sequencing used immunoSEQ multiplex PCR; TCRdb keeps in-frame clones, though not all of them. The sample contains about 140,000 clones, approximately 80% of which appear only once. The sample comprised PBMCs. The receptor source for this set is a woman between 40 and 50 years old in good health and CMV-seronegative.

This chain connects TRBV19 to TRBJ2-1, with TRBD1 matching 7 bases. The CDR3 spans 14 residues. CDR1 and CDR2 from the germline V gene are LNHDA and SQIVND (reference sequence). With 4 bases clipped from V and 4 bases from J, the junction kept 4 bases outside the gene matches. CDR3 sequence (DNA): TGTGCCAGTAGTACCGACAGGGCTTACAATGAGCAGTTCTTC. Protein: CASSTDRAYNEQFF.

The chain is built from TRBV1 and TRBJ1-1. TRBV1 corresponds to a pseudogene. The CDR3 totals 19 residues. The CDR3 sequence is CTSLDITPRWRGFNTEAFF. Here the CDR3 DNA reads TGCACCAGCTTAGACATAACGCCGAGGTGGCGGGGGTTTAACACTGAAGCTTTCTTT.

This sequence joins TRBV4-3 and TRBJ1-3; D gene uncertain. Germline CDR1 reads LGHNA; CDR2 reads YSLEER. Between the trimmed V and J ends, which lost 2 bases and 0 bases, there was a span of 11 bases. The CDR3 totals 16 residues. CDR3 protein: CASSQTQRDSGNTIYF. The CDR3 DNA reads TGCGCCAGCAGCCAAACCCAGCGGGACTCTGGAAACACCATATATTTT.

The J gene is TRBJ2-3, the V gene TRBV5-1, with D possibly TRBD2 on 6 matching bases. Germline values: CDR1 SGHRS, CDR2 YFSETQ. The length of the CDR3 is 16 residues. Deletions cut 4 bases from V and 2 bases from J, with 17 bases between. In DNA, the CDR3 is TGCGCCAGCAGCCCCACTACCGGGGGAACCACAGATACGCAGTATTTT. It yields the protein CASSPTTGGTTDTQYF.

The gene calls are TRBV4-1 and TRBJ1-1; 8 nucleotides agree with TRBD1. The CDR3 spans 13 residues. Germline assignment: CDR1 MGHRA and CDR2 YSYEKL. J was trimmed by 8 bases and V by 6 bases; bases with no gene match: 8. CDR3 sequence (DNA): TGCGCCAGCAGACCCCAGGGGGCTTCGGAAGCTTTCTTT. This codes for CASRPQGASEAFF.

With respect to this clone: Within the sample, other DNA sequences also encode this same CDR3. CDR3 coding DNA: TGTGCCAGCAGCTGGGACAGGGACTATGGCTACACCTTC. This codes for CASSWDRDYGYTF. This sequence joins TRBV7-2 and TRBJ1-2; 9 bases are a match to TRBD1. CDR3 length: 13 amino acids. CDR1 and CDR2 (germline): SGHTA, FQGNSA. The ends lost 4 bases at V and 3 bases at J; junction bases unmatched: 0.

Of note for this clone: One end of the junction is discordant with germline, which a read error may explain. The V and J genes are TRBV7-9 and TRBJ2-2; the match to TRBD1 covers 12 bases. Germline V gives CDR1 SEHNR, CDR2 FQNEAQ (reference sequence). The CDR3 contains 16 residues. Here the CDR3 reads CSSSPRDRGLTGELFF. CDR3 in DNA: TGTTCCAGCAGCCCCCGGGACAGGGGGCTCACCGGGGAGCTGTTTTTT. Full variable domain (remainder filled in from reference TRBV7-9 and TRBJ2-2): DTGVSQNPRHKITKRGQNVTFRCDPISEHNRLYWYRQTLGQGPEFLTYFQNEAQLEKSRLLSDRFSAERPKGSFSTLEIQRTEQGDSAMYLCSSSPRDRGLTGELFFGEGSRLTVL.

CDR3 sequence reads: CASSLPYTEAFF. Written as DNA, the CDR3 is TGTGCCAGCAGCTTGCCGTACACTGAAGCTTTCTTT. This chain uses TRBV5-8 with TRBJ1-1; D ambiguous. Trimming removed 1 base at V and 3 bases at J, with 4 bases between. Germline V gene data show CDR1 as SGHTS and CDR2 as YDEGEE. CDR3 size: 12 residues.

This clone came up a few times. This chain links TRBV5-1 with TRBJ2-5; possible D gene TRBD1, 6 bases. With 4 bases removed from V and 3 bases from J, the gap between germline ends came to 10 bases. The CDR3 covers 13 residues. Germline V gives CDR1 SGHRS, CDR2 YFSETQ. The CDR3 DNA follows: TGCGCCAGCAGCCCCGGGACAAAAGAGACCCAGTACTTC. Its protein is CASSPGTKETQYF.

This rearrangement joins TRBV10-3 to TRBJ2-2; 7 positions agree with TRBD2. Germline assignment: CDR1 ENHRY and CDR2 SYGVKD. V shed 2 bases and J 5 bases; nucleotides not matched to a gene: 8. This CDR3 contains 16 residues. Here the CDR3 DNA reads TGTGCCATCAGTGAGCCCAAACTAGCGAGTACCGGGGAGCTGTTTTTT. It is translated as CAISEPKLASTGELFF.

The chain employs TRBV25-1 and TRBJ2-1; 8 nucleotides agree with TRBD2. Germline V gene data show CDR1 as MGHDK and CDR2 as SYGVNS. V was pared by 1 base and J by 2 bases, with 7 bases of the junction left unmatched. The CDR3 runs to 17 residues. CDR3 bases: TGTGCCAGCAGTGAATCGCTAGGAGCGGGGGCCTACAATGAGCAGTTCTTC. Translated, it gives CASSESLGAGAYNEQFF.

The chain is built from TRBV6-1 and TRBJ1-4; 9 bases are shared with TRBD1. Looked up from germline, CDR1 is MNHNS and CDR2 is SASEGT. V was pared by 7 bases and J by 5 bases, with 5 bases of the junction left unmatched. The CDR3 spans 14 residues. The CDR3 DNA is TGTGCCAGCAACAGGGGGACAGGGAATGAAAAACTGTTTTTT. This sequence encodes CASNRGTGNEKLFF.

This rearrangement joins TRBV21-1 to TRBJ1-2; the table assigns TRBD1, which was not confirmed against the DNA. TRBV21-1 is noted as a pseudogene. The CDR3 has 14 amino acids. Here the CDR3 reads CASTLDSTRNGYTF. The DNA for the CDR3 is TGTGCCAGCACTTTGGACAGTACACGTAATGGCTACACCTTC.

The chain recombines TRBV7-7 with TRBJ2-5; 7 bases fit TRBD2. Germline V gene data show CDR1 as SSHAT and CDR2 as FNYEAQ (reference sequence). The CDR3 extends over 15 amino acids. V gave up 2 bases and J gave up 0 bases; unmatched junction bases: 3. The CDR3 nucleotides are TGTGCCAGCAGCTTAAGCGGGGCCTACCAAGAGACCCAGTACTTC. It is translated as CASSLSGAYQETQYF. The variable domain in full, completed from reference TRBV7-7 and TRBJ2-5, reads GAGVSQSPRYKVTKRGQDVTLRCDPISSHATLYWYQQALGQGPEFLTYFNYEAQPDKSGLPSDRFSAERPEGSISTLTIQRTEQRDSAMYRCASSLSGAYQETQYFGPGTRLLVL.

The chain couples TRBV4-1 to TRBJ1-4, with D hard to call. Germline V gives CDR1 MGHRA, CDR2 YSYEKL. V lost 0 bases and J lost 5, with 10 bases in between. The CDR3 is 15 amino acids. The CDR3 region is CASSQDPGINEKLFF. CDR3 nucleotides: TGCGCCAGCAGCCAAGATCCAGGAATAAATGAAAAACTGTTTTTT.

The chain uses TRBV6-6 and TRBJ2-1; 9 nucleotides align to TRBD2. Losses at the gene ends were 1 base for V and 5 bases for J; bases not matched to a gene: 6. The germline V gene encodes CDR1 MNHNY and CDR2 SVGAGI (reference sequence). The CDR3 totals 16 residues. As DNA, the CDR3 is TGTGCCAGCAGTTACTTGTTACTAGCGGGTAACAATGAGCAGTTCTTC. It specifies CASSYLLLAGNNEQFF.

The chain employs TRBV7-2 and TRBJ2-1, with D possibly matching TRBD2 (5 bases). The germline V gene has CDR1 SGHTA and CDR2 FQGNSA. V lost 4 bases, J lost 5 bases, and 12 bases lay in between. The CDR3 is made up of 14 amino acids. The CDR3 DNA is TGTGCCAGCAGCTCCCCATCCGGGGACAATGAGCAGTTCTTC. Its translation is CASSSPSGDNEQFF.

CDR3 in DNA: TGTGCCAGCAGCAATGAGGTATCACAAGGCTACACCTTC. Amino acid sequence: CASSNEVSQGYTF. This rearrangement joins TRBV7-9 to TRBJ1-2; no clear D gene. Germline V gene lookup returns CDR1 SEHNR and CDR2 FQNEAQ (reference sequence). V was trimmed by 5 bases and J by 8 bases, leaving 15 bases between them. The CDR3 spans 13 residues.

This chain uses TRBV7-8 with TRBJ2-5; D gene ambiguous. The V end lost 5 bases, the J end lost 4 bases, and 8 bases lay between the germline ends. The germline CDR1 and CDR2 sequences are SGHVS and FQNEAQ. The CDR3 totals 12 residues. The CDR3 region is CASSRMAETQYF. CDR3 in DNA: TGTGCCAGCAGCCGAATGGCAGAGACCCAGTACTTC. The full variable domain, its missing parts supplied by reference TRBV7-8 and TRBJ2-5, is GAGVSQSPRYKVAKRGQDVALRCDPISGHVSLFWYQQALGQGPEFLTYFQNEAQLDKSGLPSDRFFAERPEGSVSTLKIQRTQQEDSAVYLCASSRMAETQYFGPGTRLLVL.

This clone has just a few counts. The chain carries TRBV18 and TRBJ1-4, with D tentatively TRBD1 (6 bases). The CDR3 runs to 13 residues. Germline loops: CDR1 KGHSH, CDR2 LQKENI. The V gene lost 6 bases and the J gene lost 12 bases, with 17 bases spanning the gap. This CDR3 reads CASSRAGTPELFF. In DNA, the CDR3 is TGTGCCAGCTCCAGGGCCGGGACACCGGAACTGTTTTTT.

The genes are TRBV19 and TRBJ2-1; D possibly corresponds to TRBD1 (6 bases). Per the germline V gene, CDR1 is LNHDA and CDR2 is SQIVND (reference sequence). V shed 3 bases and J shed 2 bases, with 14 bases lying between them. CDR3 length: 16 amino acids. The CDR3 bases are TGTGCCAGTAGTATTGAAGGCGCAGGGGCCTACAATGAGCAGTTCTTC. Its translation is CASSIEGAGAYNEQFF.

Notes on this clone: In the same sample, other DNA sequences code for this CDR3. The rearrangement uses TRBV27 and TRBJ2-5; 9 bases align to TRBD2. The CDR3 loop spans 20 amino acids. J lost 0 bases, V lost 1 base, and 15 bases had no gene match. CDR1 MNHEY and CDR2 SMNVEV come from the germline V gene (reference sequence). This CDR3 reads CASSLYFQRGALPYQETQYF. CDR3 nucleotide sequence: TGTGCCAGCAGTTTATACTTCCAGCGGGGGGCCCTCCCGTACCAAGAGACCCAGTACTTC.

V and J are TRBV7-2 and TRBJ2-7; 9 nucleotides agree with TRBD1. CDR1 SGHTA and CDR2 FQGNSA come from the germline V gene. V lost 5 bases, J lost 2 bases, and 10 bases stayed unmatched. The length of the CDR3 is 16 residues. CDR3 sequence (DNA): TGTGCCAGCAGCCTCGAACTTACAGGGGGCGCCTACGAGCAGTACTTC. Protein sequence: CASSLELTGGAYEQYF.

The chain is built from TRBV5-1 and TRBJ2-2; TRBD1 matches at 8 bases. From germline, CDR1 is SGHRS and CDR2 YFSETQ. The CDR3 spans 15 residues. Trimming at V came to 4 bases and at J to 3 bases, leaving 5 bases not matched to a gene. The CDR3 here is CASSPQGGYTGELFF. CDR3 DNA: TGCGCCAGCAGCCCACAGGGGGGATACACCGGGGAGCTGTTTTTT.

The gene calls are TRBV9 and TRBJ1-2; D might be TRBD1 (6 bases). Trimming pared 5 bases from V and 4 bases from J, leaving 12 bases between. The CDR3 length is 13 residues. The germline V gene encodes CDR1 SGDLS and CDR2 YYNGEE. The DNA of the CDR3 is TGTGCCAGCAGGGGGGACACCGCCTATGGCTACACCTTC. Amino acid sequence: CASRGDTAYGYTF.

The CDR3 protein is CASSPTGGANTGELFF. The CDR3 DNA reads TGTGCCAGCTCACCTACAGGGGGCGCGAACACCGGGGAGCTGTTTTTT. The chain links TRBV18 to TRBJ2-2; TRBD1 aligns across 9 bases. Germline CDR1 is KGHSH and CDR2 is LQKENI. The CDR3 contains 16 residues. J gave up 0 bases and V 3 bases, and 2 bases lay outside the gene matches.

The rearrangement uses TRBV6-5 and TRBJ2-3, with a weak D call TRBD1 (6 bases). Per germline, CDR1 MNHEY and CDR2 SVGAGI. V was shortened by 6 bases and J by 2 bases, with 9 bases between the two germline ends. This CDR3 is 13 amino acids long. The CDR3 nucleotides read TGTGCCAGCAGCCGGGACAACACAGATACGCAGTATTTT. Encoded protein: CASSRDNTDTQYF.

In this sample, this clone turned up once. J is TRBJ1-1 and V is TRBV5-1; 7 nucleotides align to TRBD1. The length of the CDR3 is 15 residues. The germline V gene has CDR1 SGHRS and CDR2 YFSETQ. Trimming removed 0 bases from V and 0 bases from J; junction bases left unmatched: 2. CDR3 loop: CASSLVGTVNTEAFF. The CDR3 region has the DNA TGCGCCAGCAGCTTGGTGGGGACAGTGAACACTGAAGCTTTCTTT.

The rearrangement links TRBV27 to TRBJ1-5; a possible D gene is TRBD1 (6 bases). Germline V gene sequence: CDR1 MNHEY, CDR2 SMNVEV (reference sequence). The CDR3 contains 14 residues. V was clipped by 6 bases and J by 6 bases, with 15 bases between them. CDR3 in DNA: TGTGCCAGCAGCCCCGGACAGAGTCTTCAGCCCCAGCATTTT. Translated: CASSPGQSLQPQHF.

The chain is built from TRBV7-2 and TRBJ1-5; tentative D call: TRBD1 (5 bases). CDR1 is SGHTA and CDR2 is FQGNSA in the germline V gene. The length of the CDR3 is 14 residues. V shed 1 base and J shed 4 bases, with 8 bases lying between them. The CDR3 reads CASSLVQANQPQHF. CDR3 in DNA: TGTGCCAGCAGCTTAGTACAGGCTAATCAGCCCCAGCATTTT.